A single T cell receptor beta chain is shown here with its context. Its antigen is not yet known. No qualities accompany the bases; no much larger clone lies one base away. TCRbeta CDR3 regions were amplified from genomic DNA using the immunoSEQ Assay, a bias-controlled multiplex PCR. For the original study's pipeline: The number of nucleated cells in each sample was estimated by amplification of reference gene primers within the assay. To quantify the absolute abundance of each unique TCRbeta CDR3 rearrangement, sequence reads were collapsed and filtered. For each sample, productive Simpson clonality was calculated as the square root of Simpson's diversity index over productive rearrangements. Here the immuneACCESS table is served through TCRdb, limited to in-frame sequences with V and J called. Missing clones are a known gap in these copies; in checked studies unresolved V genes cover under half, and the rest lacks a known reason. V and J calls and clone size follow that table, whereas D and trimming were derived from the DNA. The sample contains about 69,000 clones, roughly four fifths of them found a single time. The ten largest account for 27% of the sample.

The sample is drawn from a study of blood T cell repertoires in COVID-19 (dated by TCRdb to the early 2020s). Some background on the complete study: Collaborator samples came from the United States, Italy and Spain and covered acute and convalescent phases of COVID-19. Deeply sampled blood TCRbeta repertoires from subjects exposed to, actively infected with, or recovered from COVID-19 were included in the dataset. The prospective study material was composed of cDNA or gDNA derived from T cells, B-cell-depleted T cells, or PBMCs. Samples were obtained from the ongoing ImmuneRACE study (first 160 participants) and from 950 to 1,500 subjects provided by 6 global collaborators. Where available, HLA class I and class II types were obtained from metadata supplied by the sample provider rather than from assay-based typing. The sample metadata nearly always contained a de-identified subject ID, COVID-19 status, age in years and sex. The repertoires were released in a freely available public database intended as a resource for research on the immune response to SARS-CoV-2. The study at large found these results: How much clinical and demographic metadata was included differed by source and by participant, and the metadata was provided uncurated.

Each collaborating institution followed its own protocols to collect whole blood in K2EDTA tubes. Collaborator samples were shipped for TCRbeta analysis as frozen whole blood, isolated PBMCs, or DNA extracted from either sample type. This TCR was sampled from a human donor in a cohort sampled during active COVID-19. The sample taken for sequencing was peripheral blood.

The CDR3 region reads CAWTGTGIYGYTF. The sequenced DNA is TGTGCCTGGACGGGGACAGGGATCTATGGCTACACCTTC. Recombination connected TRBV30 to TRBJ1-2; the central 9 bases match TRBD1. The CDR3 goes from the cysteine to the phenylalanine over 13 residues. Only CDR3 DNA remains: 39 bases, in frame from the first base. According to the germline V gene (reference sequence), CDR1 reads GTSNPN and CDR2 reads SVGIG. V ends up 4 bases short and J 4 bases short, with an unmatched junction base count of 4.